The 7 T cell receptor beta chains below all came from one sample that was sequenced in a study of T cells in Graves' hyperthyroidism and ophthalmopathy. The TCR beta CDR3 regions underwent amplification using RNA transcripts as the source. During a first-round RT-PCR of the TCR CDR3, the HTBI primer set was used. From the multiplex PCR reads, TCRdb called clonotypes with MiXCR, one entry per CDR3 protein. This sample carries fewer than 650,000 distinct CDR3 sequences, 14% of them seen once, and the ten largest clones take 14%. Sample: blood. Every receptor here comes from a woman in her thirties or forties with Graves' hyperthyroidism.

This clonotype was counted ten times or more. The chain couples TRBV27 to TRBJ2-3, with TRBD2 identical over 9 bases. CDR3 length equals 17 residues. The ends lost 1 base at V and 0 bases at J; junction bases unmatched: 5. CDR1 is MNHEY, CDR2 SMNVEV, per germline (reference sequence). The CDR3, as DNA: TGTGCCAGCAGTTTATTGACTAGCGGTACTAGCACAGATACGCAGTATTTT. Amino acid sequence: CASSLLTSGTSTDTQYF.

About this clonotype: A read error may explain this, as a much larger clone is one base away. The V call is TRBV12-3 or TRBV12-4, the J call TRBJ2-3; 10 nucleotides align to TRBD1. V shed 5 bases, J shed 4 bases, and the junction held 3 bases outside the gene matches. CDR3 length equals 14 residues. The CDR3 region is CASSTGTGADTQYF. The CDR3 DNA follows: TGTGCCAGCAGTACCGGGACAGGGGCAGATACGCAGTATTTT.

The chain recombines TRBV7-6 with TRBJ1-4, with TRBD1 as a possible D gene (6 bases). Trimming removed 3 bases from V and 12 bases from J, with 17 bases in between. In germline, CDR1 is SGHVS, CDR2 FNYEAQ. The CDR3 spans 14 residues. The DNA of the CDR3 is TGTGCCAGCAGCTTCGGAGGTGGGGGGCGGGAACTGTTTTTT. Amino acid sequence: CASSFGGGGRELFF.

The chain couples TRBV20-1 to TRBJ2-1, with D possibly matching TRBD2 (5 bases). The CDR3 has 14 amino acids. Germline V gene lookup returns CDR1 DFQATT and CDR2 SNEGSKA (reference sequence). The V end lost 5 bases, the J end lost 8 bases, and 19 bases lay between the germline ends. DNA of the CDR3: TGCAGTGCTCCGCCCCGGGGAGTTTTGGATGAGCAGTTCTTC. Amino acids: CSAPPRGVLDEQFF.

This clonotype showed up many times. This chain links TRBV6-7 with TRBJ1-5, with D possibly TRBD1 on 5 matching bases. TRBV6-7 is an open reading frame whose function is uncertain. The CDR3 loop spans 16 amino acids. V lost 7 bases, J lost 0 bases, and 16 bases lay in between. CDR3 in DNA: TGTGCCAGCAAAAACGGGACTTTTTATAGCAATCAGCCCCAGCATTTT. It codes for CASKNGTFYSNQPQHF.

Points on this clonotype: One junction end does not reproduce the germline sequence, and a read error may be involved. The chain combines TRBV7-3 with TRBJ2-1; D uncertain. Germline V gives CDR1 SGHTA, CDR2 FQGTGA. The CDR3 runs 17 residues. CDR3 protein: CASSLNFLGSSCNEQFF. The CDR3 DNA is TGTGCCAGCAGCTTAAACTTTCTGGGAAGCTCCTGCAATGAGCAGTTCTTC.

In regard to this clonotype: A much larger clone is a single base away; this may be a read error. The chain recombines TRBV9 with TRBJ2-3; TRBD2 matches 8 bases. This CDR3 is 15 amino acids long. The germline gives CDR1 SGDLS, CDR2 YYNGEE. The CDR3 loop is CASSPGGGITGTQYF. In DNA, the CDR3 is TGTGCCAGCAGCCCCGGGGGGGGAATCACAGGTACGCAGTATTTT.